Below, 22 T cell receptor beta chains from the same sample are listed, as sequenced in a study of blood T cells in healthy people across ages. Through a sample-barcoded 5' primer and a J-beta primer mix, a second PCR was run for roughly 7 to 11 cycles. TCRdb used MiXCR to reprocess the 5' RACE reads, holding one entry per CDR3 protein. The sample contains over 1,500,000 distinct CDR3 sequences, around 50% of which appear only once. Material: blood. The receptors come from a middle-aged woman in good health.

This clonotype was counted a few times. This rearrangement joins TRBV10-3 to TRBJ2-7, with 9 bases identical to TRBD1. The trim removed 6 bases at V and 6 bases at J, leaving 6 bases unmatched. This CDR3 contains 13 residues. CDR1 and CDR2 (germline): ENHRY, SYGVKD. CDR3 amino acids: CAIRGTGLREQYF. In nucleotides, the CDR3 is TGTGCCATCAGAGGGACAGGGCTACGCGAGCAGTACTTC.

The J gene is TRBJ2-1, the V gene TRBV6-2 or TRBV6-3, with 11 bases matching TRBD2. V gave up 0 bases and J gave up 0 bases; unmatched junction bases: 7. Germline V gives CDR1 MNHEY, CDR2 SVGEGT. The length of the CDR3 is 19 residues. The CDR3 is CASSYSPSGGSSSYNEQFF. The DNA of the CDR3 is TGTGCCAGCAGTTACTCCCCTAGCGGGGGGTCCAGCTCCTACAATGAGCAGTTCTTC.

The J gene is TRBJ2-3, the V gene TRBV7-2; the D gene is possibly TRBD2 (6 bases). This CDR3 is 16 amino acids long. V lost 5 bases to trimming and J lost 0 bases, with 15 bases between them. In germline, CDR1 is SGHTA, CDR2 FQGNSA. CDR3 sequence reads: CASSRIGTVSTDTQYF. The CDR3 DNA follows: TGTGCCAGCAGCCGAATCGGGACTGTCAGCACAGATACGCAGTATTTT.

The gene calls are TRBV9 and TRBJ2-2; no clear D gene. The CDR3 spans 11 residues. Trimming pared 0 bases from V and 10 bases from J, leaving 4 bases between. Germline V gives CDR1 SGDLS, CDR2 YYNGEE. CDR3: CASSVDKELFF. CDR3 sequence (DNA): TGTGCCAGCAGCGTAGATAAGGAGCTGTTTTTT.

Concerning this clonotype: The junction does not match germline at one end; this may be a read error. The rearrangement uses TRBV18 and TRBJ1-6, with D tentatively TRBD1 (6 bases). The CDR3 runs 15 residues. Germline assignment: CDR1 KGHSH and CDR2 LQKENI. The CDR3 DNA reads as TGTGCCAGCCCACCCTGGACAGTGGGCAGTTCACCCCTCCACTTT. Protein sequence: CASPPWTVGSSPLHF. Variable domain in full (rest from reference TRBV18 and TRBJ1-6): NAGVMQNPRHLVRRRGQEARLRCSPMKGHSHVYWYRQLPEEGLKFMVYLQKENIIDESGMPKERFSAEFPKEGPSILRIQQVVRGDSAAYFCASPPWTVGSSPLHFGNGTRLTVT.

This clonotype showed up just once. V gene TRBV6-2 or TRBV6-3 combines with J gene TRBJ2-5; TRBD2 matches at 12 bases. V trimming: 8 bases; J trimming: 5 bases; junction bases outside the gene matches: 6. Germline V gives CDR1 MNHEY, CDR2 SVGEGT. The CDR3 totals 14 residues. The CDR3 sequence is CASGRGLAGETQYF. The DNA for the CDR3 is TGTGCCAGCGGAAGGGGACTAGCGGGCGAGACCCAGTACTTC.

A few counts support this clonotype. The chain uses TRBV20-1 and TRBJ2-1; 8 bases map to TRBD1. In germline, CDR1 is DFQATT, CDR2 SNEGSKA (reference sequence). Trimming removed 4 bases from V and 8 bases from J; junction bases left unmatched: 7. The CDR3 extends over 13 amino acids. Here the CDR3 DNA reads TGCAGTGCTACGGACAGGGATGACCATGAGCAGTTCTTC. As protein: CSATDRDDHEQFF.

The rearrangement links TRBV7-2 to TRBJ2-3; 8 bases fit TRBD2. Germline trimming cut 7 bases from V and 0 bases from J; bases unmatched to any gene: 9. The CDR3 is 16 amino acids. Germline CDR1 and CDR2: SGHTA and FQGNSA. CDR3 sequence reads: CASTLRERGSTDTQYF. CDR3 in DNA: TGTGCCAGCACCCTTCGGGAGCGGGGGAGCACAGATACGCAGTATTTT.

This clonotype was seen a few times. V and J are TRBV10-3 and TRBJ2-1, with D unclear. Germline CDR1 is ENHRY and CDR2 is SYGVKD. The CDR3 is 12 amino acids. Trimming took 4 bases from V and 6 from J, leaving 7 bases between them. Written as DNA, the CDR3 is TGTGCCATCAGTGGTGGCATCAATGAGCAGTTCTTC. Its translation: CAISGGINEQFF.

The chain uses TRBV4-2 and TRBJ2-3; 11 bases align to TRBD2. There are 19 residues in the CDR3. V lost 1 base to trimming and J lost 2 bases; unmatched junction nucleotides: 11. Germline V gives CDR1 LGHNA, CDR2 YNFKEQ. The CDR3 loop reads CASSQGQTSGASYTDTQYF. Written as DNA, the CDR3 is TGTGCCAGCAGCCAAGGGCAGACTAGCGGGGCCTCCTACACAGATACGCAGTATTTT.

The J gene is TRBJ2-7, the V gene TRBV10-3, with 8 bases lining up with TRBD1. Germline CDR1 and CDR2: ENHRY and SYGVKD. After removal of 8 bases from V and 7 bases from J, the junction contained 16 bases not matched to a gene. The CDR3 is 15 residues long. The CDR3 reads CAILRLRDTGGEQYF. The CDR3 nucleotides read TGTGCCATCCTCCGGCTCCGCGACACAGGGGGGGAGCAGTACTTC.

J is TRBJ2-7 and V is TRBV2, with D perhaps matching TRBD2 (6 bases). Germline V CDR1 and CDR2: SNHLY, FYNNEI. The CDR3 is made up of 15 amino acids. Trimming removed 6 bases from V and 0 bases from J, with 15 bases in between. CDR3 region: CASSAGGSSSYEQYF. In DNA form, the CDR3 reads TGTGCCAGCAGCGCCGGGGGATCGTCCTCCTACGAGCAGTACTTC.

This clonotype was detected ten times or more. J is TRBJ2-7 and V is TRBV12-3 or TRBV12-4; no reliable D call. The ends were cut back, 2 bases at V and 4 bases at J, with 9 bases in the middle. This CDR3 is 13 amino acids long. CDR3 in amino acids: CASSLRQIYEQYF. The DNA for the CDR3 is TGTGCCAGCAGTTTACGGCAGATATACGAGCAGTACTTC.

The V gene is TRBV7-2, the J gene TRBJ2-7, with D perhaps assigned TRBD1 or TRBD2 (6 bases each). This CDR3 contains 13 residues. Germline V gene data show CDR1 as SGHTA and CDR2 as FQGNSA. Trimming removed 2 bases from V and 5 bases from J, with 10 bases in between. DNA for the CDR3: TGTGCCAGCAGCTTAAAGGGGGGCCACGAGCAGTACTTC. Its translation: CASSLKGGHEQYF.

The V and J genes are TRBV20-1 and TRBJ2-5; D is ambiguous. CDR1 is DFQATT and CDR2 is SNEGSKA in the germline V gene (reference sequence). The CDR3 is 12 amino acids. V was shortened by 0 bases and J by 8 bases, with 10 bases between the two germline ends. CDR3 in amino acids: CSARDRDRTQYF. CDR3 DNA: TGCAGTGCTAGAGATCGCGACCGCACCCAGTACTTC.

The V and J genes are TRBV2 and TRBJ1-4, with 8 bases identical to TRBD1. The ends lost 6 bases at V and 7 bases at J; junction bases unmatched: 7. Germline assignment: CDR1 SNHLY and CDR2 FYNNEI. CDR3 length equals 14 residues. CDR3 nucleotide sequence: TGTGCCAGCAGGCCGGGACAGGAGGGTGAAAAACTGTTTTTT. Its protein is CASRPGQEGEKLFF.

The rearrangement joins TRBV24-1 to TRBJ2-5; D gene unclear. Germline V gives CDR1 KGHDR, CDR2 SFDVKD. Trimming left V 3 bases short and J 4 bases short, with 8 bases between. The CDR3 is 13 residues long. Here the CDR3 DNA reads TGTGCCACCAGTGATCGGGTTAGAGAGACCCAGTACTTC. Encoded protein: CATSDRVRETQYF.

The rearrangement uses TRBV6-5 and TRBJ2-3, with D perhaps matching TRBD1 (5 bases). The CDR3 sequence is 14 residues long. The germline V and J ends were trimmed by 4 bases and 2 bases, with 10 bases remaining between them. Looked up from germline, CDR1 is MNHEY and CDR2 is SVGAGI. The CDR3 sequence is CASSFDRHTDTQYF. In DNA form, the CDR3 reads TGTGCCAGCAGTTTCGACAGACACACAGATACGCAGTATTTT.

The chain employs TRBV6-5 and TRBJ2-7; 9 positions match TRBD1. This CDR3 has 15 residues. V dropped 4 bases and J dropped 2; count of bases not matched to a gene: 6. CDR1 MNHEY and CDR2 SVGAGI come from the germline V gene. The CDR3 sequence: CASSWGTGYTYEQYF. CDR3 in DNA: TGTGCCAGCAGTTGGGGGACAGGGTATACCTACGAGCAGTACTTC.

The rearrangement links TRBV7-2 to TRBJ1-2, with D tentatively TRBD1 (5 bases). Per germline, CDR1 SGHTA and CDR2 FQGNSA. The CDR3 has 14 amino acids. V was pared by 5 bases and J by 7 bases, with 17 bases between. The CDR3 DNA sequence: TGTGCCAGCAGCAAACGAGAGGGGAATGGTGGCTACACCTTC. This encodes CASSKREGNGGYTF.

The chain combines TRBV29-1 with TRBJ2-7; D is ambiguous. The length of the CDR3 is 11 residues. V was cut by 5 bases and J by 2 bases, with 7 bases left in between. The germline CDR1 and CDR2 sequences are SQVTM and ANQGSEA. The CDR3 loop is CSVSGPYEQYF. CDR3 coding DNA: TGCAGCGTTTCAGGACCCTACGAGCAGTACTTC.

This clonotype was detected only once. The chain employs TRBV29-1 and TRBJ2-1, with D possibly being TRBD2 (7 bases). V was clipped by 4 bases and J by 9 bases, with 19 bases between them. CDR1 is SQVTM, CDR2 ANQGSEA, per germline. This CDR3 contains 14 residues. The CDR3 protein is CSVGGGARRGEQFF. The CDR3 nucleotides are TGCAGCGTTGGTGGGGGGGCCAGGAGAGGTGAGCAGTTCTTC.